What follows are 5 T cell receptor beta chains derived from one specimen sequenced in a study of regulatory T cells in long-lasting Graves disease. Both iRepertoire HTBI primers and Arm-PCR of CDR3 regions were used to build the TCR beta libraries. Each CDR3 protein is one row after TCRdb ran MiXCR on the multiplex PCR reads. The profile covers roughly 560,000 distinct CDR3 sequences, with more than 15% appearing a single time and 20% to 25% taken by the ten largest. As for time point: newly diagnosed GD, antithyroid drugs for less than 3 months. Extracted PBMC RNA gave rise to the TCR library. The same data also contributed to another study, on T cells in Graves' hyperthyroidism and ophthalmopathy.

The starting material was peripheral blood mononuclear cells (PBMCs), obtained at new diagnosis, from a patient treated with antithyroid drugs. The receptors were gathered from a woman aged 35-65 years with Graves disease.

This chain joins TRBV5-1 and TRBJ2-7; D is perhaps TRBD1 or TRBD2 (5 bases each). This CDR3 is built from 14 residues. Germline assignment: CDR1 SGHRS and CDR2 YFSETQ. Trimming removed 2 bases from V and 3 bases from J, with 12 bases in between. Here the CDR3 reads CASSFSGTLYEQYF. CDR3 in DNA: TGCGCCAGCAGCTTCTCCGGGACCCTCTACGAGCAGTACTTC.

This clonotype was seen at least ten times. The V and J genes are TRBV7-3 and TRBJ2-3; 12 bases agree with TRBD2. The J segment lost 4 bases and the V segment lost 5 bases, leaving 7 bases of the junction unmatched. Germline CDR1 is SGHTA and CDR2 is FQGTGA. The CDR3 sequence is 16 residues long. Here the CDR3 reads CASSPRLAGEADTQYF. In DNA form, the CDR3 reads TGTGCCAGCAGCCCCCGACTAGCGGGGGAGGCAGATACGCAGTATTTT.

A note on this clonotype: Given the absence of the conserved phenylalanine or tryptophan at the CDR3 end, a read error is likely. This sequence joins TRBV20-1 and TRBJ2-7; D is unresolved. Germline CDR1 and CDR2: DFQATT and SNEGSKA (reference sequence). Trimming removed 5 bases from V and 5 bases from J, with 10 bases in between. The CDR3 runs 11 residues. Here the CDR3 DNA reads TGCAGTGCTCCGTCGATTCACGAGCAGTACCTC. Protein product: CSAPSIHEQYL.

This clonotype was detected a few times. The genes are TRBV3-1 and TRBJ1-1; no definite D call. V was clipped by 1 base and J by 3 bases, with 12 bases between them. Germline V gene lookup returns CDR1 LGHDT and CDR2 YNNKEL (reference sequence). The CDR3 runs to 15 residues. DNA for the CDR3: TGTGCCAGCAGCCAAGGGGGTAGGAGGTACACTGAAGCTTTCTTT. Translating gives CASSQGGRRYTEAFF.

The V gene is TRBV11-3, the J gene TRBJ2-2, with 12 bases identical to TRBD1. CDR3 length equals 17 residues. CDR1 is SGHNT, CDR2 YENEEA, per germline. V trimming: 6 bases; J trimming: 6 bases; junction bases outside the gene matches: 11. CDR3 coding DNA: TGTGCCAGCAGTTCATATGGGACAGGGGGCGGTTCCGGGGAGCTGTTTTTT. This encodes CASSSYGTGGGSGELFF. The variable domain in full, with the rest retrieved from reference TRBV11-3 and TRBJ2-2, is EAGVVQSPRYKIIEKKQPVAFWCNPISGHNTLYWYLQNLGQGPELLIRYENEEAVDDSQLPKDRFSAERLKGVDSTLKIQPAELGDSAVYLCASSSYGTGGGSGELFFGEGSRLTVL.